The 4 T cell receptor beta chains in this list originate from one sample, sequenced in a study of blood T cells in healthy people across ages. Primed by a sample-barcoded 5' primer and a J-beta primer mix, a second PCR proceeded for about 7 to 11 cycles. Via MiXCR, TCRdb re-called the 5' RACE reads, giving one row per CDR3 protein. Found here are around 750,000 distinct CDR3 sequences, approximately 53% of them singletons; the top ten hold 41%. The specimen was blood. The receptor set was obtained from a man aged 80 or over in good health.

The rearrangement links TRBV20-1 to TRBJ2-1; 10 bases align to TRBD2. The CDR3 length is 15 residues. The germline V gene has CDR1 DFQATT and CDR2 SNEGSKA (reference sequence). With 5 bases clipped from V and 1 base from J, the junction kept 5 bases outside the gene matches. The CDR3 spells CSARPGLASYNEQFF. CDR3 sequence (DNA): TGCAGTGCTCGTCCGGGACTAGCGTCCTACAATGAGCAGTTCTTC.

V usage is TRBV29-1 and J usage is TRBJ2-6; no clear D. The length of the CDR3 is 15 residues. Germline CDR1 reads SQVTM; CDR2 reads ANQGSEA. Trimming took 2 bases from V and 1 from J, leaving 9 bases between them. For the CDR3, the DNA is TGCAGCGTTGAATTCTCGGTGTCTGGGGCCAACGTCCTGACTTTC. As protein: CSVEFSVSGANVLTF.

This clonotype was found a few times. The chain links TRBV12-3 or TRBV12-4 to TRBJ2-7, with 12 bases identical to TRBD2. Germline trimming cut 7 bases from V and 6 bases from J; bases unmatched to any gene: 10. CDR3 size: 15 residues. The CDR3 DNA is TGTGCCAGCACCCCTTCTAGCGGGAGGGCTTTCGAGCAGTACTTC. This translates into CASTPSSGRAFEQYF.

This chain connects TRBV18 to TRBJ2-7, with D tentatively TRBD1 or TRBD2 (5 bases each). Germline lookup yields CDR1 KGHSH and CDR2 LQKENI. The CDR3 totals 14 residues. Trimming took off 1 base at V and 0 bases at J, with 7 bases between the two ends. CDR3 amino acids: CASSPQGTSYEQYF. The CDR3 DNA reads TGTGCCAGCTCACCACAGGGGACCTCCTACGAGCAGTACTTC. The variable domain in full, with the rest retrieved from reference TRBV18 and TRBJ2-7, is NAGVMQNPRHLVRRRGQEARLRCSPMKGHSHVYWYRQLPEEGLKFMVYLQKENIIDESGMPKERFSAEFPKEGPSILRIQQVVRGDSAAYFCASSPQGTSYEQYFGPGTRLTVT.